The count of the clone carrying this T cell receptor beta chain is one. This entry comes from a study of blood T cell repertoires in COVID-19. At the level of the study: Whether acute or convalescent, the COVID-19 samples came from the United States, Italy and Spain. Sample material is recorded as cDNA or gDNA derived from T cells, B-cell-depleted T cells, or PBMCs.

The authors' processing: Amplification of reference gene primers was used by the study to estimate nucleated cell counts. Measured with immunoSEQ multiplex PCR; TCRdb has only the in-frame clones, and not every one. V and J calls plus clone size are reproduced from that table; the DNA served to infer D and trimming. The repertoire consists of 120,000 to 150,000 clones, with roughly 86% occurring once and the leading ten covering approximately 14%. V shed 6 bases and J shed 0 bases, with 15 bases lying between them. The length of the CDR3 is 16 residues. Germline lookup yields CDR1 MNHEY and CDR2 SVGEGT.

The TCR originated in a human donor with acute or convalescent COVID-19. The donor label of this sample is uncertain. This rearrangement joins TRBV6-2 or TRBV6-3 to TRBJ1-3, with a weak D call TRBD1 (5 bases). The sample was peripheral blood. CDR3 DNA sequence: TGTGCCAGCAGCCCCCCGCAGGGATACTCTGGAAACACCATATATTTT. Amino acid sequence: CASSPPQGYSGNTIYF.